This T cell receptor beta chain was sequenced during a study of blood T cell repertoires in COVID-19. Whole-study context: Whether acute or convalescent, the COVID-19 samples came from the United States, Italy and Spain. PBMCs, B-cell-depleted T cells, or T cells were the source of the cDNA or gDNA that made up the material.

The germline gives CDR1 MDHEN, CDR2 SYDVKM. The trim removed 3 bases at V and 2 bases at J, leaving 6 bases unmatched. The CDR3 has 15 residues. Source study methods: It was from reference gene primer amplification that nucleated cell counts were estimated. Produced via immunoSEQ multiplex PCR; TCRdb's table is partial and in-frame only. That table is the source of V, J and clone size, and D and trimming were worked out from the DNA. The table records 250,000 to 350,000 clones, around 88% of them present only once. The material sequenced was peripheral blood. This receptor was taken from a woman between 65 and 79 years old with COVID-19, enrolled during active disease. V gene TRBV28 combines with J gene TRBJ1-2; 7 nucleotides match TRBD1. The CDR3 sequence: CASSFPRQGNYGYTF. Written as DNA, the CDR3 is TGTGCCAGCAGTTTCCCAAGACAGGGAAACTATGGCTACACCTTC.